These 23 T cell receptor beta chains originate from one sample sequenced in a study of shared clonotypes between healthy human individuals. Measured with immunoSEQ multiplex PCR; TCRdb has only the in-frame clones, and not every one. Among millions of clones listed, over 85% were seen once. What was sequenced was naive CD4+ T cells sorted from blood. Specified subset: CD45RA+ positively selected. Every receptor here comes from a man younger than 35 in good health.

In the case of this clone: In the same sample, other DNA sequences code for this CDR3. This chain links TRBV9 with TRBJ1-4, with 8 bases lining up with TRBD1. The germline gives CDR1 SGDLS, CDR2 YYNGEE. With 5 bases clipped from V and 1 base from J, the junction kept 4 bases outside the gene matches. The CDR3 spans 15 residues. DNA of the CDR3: TGTGCCAGCAGTCCGGGACAGGTAACTAATGAAAAACTGTTTTTT. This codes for CASSPGQVTNEKLFF. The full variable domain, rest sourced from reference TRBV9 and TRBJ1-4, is DSGVTQTPKHLITATGQRVTLRCSPRSGDLSVYWYQQSLDQGLQFLIQYYNGEERAKGNILERFSAQQFPDLHSELNLSSLELGDSALYFCASSPGQVTNEKLFFGSGTQLSVL.

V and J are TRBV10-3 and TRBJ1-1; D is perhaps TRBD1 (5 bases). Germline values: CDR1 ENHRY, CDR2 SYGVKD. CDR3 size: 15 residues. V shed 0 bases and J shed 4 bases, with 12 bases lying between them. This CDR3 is CAISESKGSVTEAFF. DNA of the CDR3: TGTGCCATCAGTGAGTCAAAGGGGTCGGTCACTGAAGCTTTCTTT.

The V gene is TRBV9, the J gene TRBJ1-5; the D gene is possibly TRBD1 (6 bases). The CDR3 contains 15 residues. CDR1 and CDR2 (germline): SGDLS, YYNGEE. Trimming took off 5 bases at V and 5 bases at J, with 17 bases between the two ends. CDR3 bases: TGTGCCAGCAGTAATGCAGGGGACAAATATCAGCCCCAGCATTTT. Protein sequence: CASSNAGDKYQPQHF.

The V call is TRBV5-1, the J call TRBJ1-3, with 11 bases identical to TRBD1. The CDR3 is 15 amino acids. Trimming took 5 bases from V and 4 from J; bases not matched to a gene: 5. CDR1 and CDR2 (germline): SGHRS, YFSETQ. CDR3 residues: CASRSGTGGGNTIYF. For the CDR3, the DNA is TGCGCCAGCAGATCCGGGACAGGGGGAGGAAACACCATATATTTT.

CDR3 DNA sequence: TGTGCCAGCAGCCAAGATGGGGGGAATTCACCCCTCCACTTT. Translation gives CASSQDGGNSPLHF. V usage is TRBV4-2 and J usage is TRBJ1-6; D possibly corresponds to TRBD1 (5 bases). Germline CDR1 and CDR2: LGHNA and YNFKEQ. Trimming pared 0 bases from V and 7 bases from J, leaving 7 bases between. The CDR3 contains 14 residues.

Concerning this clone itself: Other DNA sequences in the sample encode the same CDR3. CDR3 sequence (DNA): TGCGCCAGCAGCTTGGCCGCAGGGGACACCGGGGAGCTGTTTTTT. As protein: CASSLAAGDTGELFF. The chain carries TRBV5-1 and TRBJ2-2; D is perhaps TRBD1 (6 bases). This CDR3 region has 15 residues. Looked up from germline, CDR1 is SGHRS and CDR2 is YFSETQ. Trimming pared 0 bases from V and 3 bases from J, leaving 9 bases between.

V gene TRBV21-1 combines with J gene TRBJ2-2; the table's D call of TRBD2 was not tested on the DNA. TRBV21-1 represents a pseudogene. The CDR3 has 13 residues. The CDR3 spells CASRSREGGELFF. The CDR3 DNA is TGTGCCAGCAGAAGTAGGGAGGGCGGGGAGCTGTTTTTT.

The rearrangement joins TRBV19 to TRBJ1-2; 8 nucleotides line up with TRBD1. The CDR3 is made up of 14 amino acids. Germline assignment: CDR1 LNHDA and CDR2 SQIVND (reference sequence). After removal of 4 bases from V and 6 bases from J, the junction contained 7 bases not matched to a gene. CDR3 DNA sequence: TGTGCCAGTAGTAGCCGACAGGGGAGGAATGGCTACACCTTC. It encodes CASSSRQGRNGYTF.

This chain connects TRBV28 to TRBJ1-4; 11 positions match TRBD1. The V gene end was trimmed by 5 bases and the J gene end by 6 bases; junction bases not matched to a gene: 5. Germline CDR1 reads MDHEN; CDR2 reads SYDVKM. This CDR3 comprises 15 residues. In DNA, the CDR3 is TGTGCCAGCAGTACAAGGGACAGGGGGGATGAAAAACTGTTTTTT. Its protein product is CASSTRDRGDEKLFF.

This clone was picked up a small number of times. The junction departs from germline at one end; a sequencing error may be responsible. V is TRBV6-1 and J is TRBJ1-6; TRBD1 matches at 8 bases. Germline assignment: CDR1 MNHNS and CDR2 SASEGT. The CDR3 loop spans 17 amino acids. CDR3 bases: TGTGCCAGCAGTAAAGCCGGGACAGGCGACTCTAATTCACCCCTCCACTTT. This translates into CASSKAGTGDSNSPLHF.

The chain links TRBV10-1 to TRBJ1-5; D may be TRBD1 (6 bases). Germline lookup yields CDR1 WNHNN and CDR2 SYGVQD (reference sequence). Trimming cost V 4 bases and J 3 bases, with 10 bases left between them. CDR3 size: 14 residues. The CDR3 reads CASSGGHYNQPQHF. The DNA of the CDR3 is TGCGCCAGCAGTGGGGGACACTACAATCAGCCCCAGCATTTT.

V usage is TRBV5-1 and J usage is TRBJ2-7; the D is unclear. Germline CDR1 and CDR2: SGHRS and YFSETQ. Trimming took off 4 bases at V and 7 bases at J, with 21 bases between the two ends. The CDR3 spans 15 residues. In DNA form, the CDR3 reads TGCGCCAGCAGCCCCAGTCCCCCGGCCTTCCGAGAGCAGTACTTC. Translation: CASSPSPPAFREQYF.

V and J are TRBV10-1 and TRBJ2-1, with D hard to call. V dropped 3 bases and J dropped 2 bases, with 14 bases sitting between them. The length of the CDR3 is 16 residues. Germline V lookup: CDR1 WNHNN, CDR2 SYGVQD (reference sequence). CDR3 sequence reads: CASSDGTAQAYNEQFF. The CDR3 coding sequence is TGCGCCAGCAGTGATGGCACAGCGCAAGCCTACAATGAGCAGTTCTTC.

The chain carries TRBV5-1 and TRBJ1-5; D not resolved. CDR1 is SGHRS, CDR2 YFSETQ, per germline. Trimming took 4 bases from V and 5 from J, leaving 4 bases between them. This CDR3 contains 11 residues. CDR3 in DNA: TGCGCCAGCAGCCGGTATCAGCCCCAGCATTTT. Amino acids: CASSRYQPQHF.

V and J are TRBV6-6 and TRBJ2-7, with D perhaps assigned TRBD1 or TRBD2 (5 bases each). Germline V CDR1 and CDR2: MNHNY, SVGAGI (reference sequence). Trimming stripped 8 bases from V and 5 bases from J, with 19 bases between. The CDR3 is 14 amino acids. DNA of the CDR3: TGTGCCAGCCCCGAGGGACCGGTCCCTCACGAGCAGTACTTC. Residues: CASPEGPVPHEQYF.

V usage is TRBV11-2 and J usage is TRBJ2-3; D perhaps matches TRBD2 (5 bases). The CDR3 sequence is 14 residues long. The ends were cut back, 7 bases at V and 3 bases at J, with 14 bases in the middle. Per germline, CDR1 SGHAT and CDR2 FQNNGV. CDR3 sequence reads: CASTVRPGTDTQYF. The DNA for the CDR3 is TGTGCCAGCACCGTGAGGCCGGGAACAGATACGCAGTATTTT.

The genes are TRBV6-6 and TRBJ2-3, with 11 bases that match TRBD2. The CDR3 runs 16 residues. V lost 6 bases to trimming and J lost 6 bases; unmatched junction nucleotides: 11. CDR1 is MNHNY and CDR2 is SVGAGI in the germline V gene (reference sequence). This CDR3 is CASRTGSGRAPDTQYF. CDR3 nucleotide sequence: TGTGCCAGCAGGACGGGTAGCGGGAGGGCTCCCGATACGCAGTATTTT.

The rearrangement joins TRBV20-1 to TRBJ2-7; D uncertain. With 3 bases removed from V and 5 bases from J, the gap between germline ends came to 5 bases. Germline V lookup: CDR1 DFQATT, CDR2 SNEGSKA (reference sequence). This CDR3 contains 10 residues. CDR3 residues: CSARSDEQYF. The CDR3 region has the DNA TGCAGTGCTAGGAGTGACGAGCAGTACTTC.

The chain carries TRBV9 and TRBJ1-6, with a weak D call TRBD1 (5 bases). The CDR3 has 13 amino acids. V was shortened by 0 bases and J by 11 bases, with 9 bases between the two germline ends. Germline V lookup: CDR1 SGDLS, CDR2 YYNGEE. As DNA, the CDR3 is TGTGCCAGCAGCGTAGAGGGGAGGACACCCCTCCACTTT. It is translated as CASSVEGRTPLHF.

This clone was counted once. In DNA, the CDR3 is TGTGCCAGCAGTCGGCGCCAGGCCAACTTAGGTCCTGGGGCCAACGTCCTGACTTTC. It codes for CASSRRQANLGPGANVLTF. The chain couples TRBV7-8 to TRBJ2-6, with D uncertain. CDR3 size: 19 residues. Germline CDR1 and CDR2: SGHVS and FQNEAQ. The ends were cut back, 6 bases at V and 2 bases at J, with 23 bases in the middle. The entire variable domain, with the rest obtained from reference TRBV7-8 and TRBJ2-6, is as follows: GAGVSQSPRYKVAKRGQDVALRCDPISGHVSLFWYQQALGQGPEFLTYFQNEAQLDKSGLPSDRFFAERPEGSVSTLKIQRTQQEDSAVYLCASSRRQANLGPGANVLTFGAGSRLTVL.

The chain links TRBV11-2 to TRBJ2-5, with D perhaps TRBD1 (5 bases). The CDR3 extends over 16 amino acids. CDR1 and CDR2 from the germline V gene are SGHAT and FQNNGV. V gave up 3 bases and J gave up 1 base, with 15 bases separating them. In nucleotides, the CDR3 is TGTGCCAGCAGCTTGAATTCTTGGGGCAGCCAAGAGACCCAGTACTTC. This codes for CASSLNSWGSQETQYF.

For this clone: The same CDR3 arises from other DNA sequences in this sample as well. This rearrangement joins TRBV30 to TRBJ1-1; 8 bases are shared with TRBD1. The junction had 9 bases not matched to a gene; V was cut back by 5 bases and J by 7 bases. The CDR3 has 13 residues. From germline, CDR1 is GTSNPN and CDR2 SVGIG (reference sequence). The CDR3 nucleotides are TGTGCCTGGGGAGGACAGGGCCGGGGTGAAGCTTTCTTT. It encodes CAWGGQGRGEAFF.

Written as DNA, the CDR3 is TGTGCCTGGGGGACTAGCGGGAGTGAGCAGTTCTTC. Its protein is CAWGTSGSEQFF. The chain couples TRBV30 to TRBJ2-1, with TRBD2 identical over 14 bases. The ends lost 5 bases at V and 9 bases at J; junction bases unmatched: 0. Per the germline V gene, CDR1 is GTSNPN and CDR2 is SVGIG (reference sequence). This CDR3 contains 12 residues.